This T cell receptor beta chain appears in the sequencing data of a study of CD8 T cells in ankylosing spondylitis. A quantitative 5'-RACE method, one with molecular barcodes, was used to make TCR beta libraries. MiXCR, run by TCRdb on the 5' RACE reads, gives a single entry per CDR3 protein. The profile shows tens of thousands of distinct CDR3 sequences, approximately 7.1% of them singletons. In its sample, this clonotype was seen many times. Trimming removed 3 bases at V and 4 bases at J, with 10 bases between. Germline assignment: CDR1 SGHAT and CDR2 FQDESV (reference sequence). The CDR3 has 15 residues.

This rearrangement joins TRBV11-1 to TRBJ2-6; D unclear. The TCR was taken from a male donor with ankylosing spondylitis or in good health (not recorded which). Sequencing was done on a sample of blood, either unsorted or a sorted T cell fraction (not recorded which). CDR3 loop: CASSFSRSGANVLTF. Here the CDR3 DNA reads TGTGCCAGCAGCTTCTCCAGGTCCGGGGCCAACGTCCTGACTTTC.